The source of this T cell receptor beta chain is a study of T cell responses to AZD1222 COVID-19 vaccine. The study's findings and limits: Donors skewed white British and female; clonal diversity was possibly underestimated. Seropositive status at baseline applied to only 6 or 7 AZD1222 recipients.

TCRdb's table, derived via immunoSEQ multiplex PCR, lists solely in-frame clones and lacks some. The data show about 190,000 clones, approximately 92% seen once. This CDR3 spans 16 amino acids. V lost 3 bases and J lost 0, with 12 bases in between. Germline-derived CDR1 and CDR2 are LNHDA and SQIVND (reference sequence). In regard to this clone: Its target is not known.

The chain employs TRBV19 and TRBJ1-5; D is perhaps TRBD1 (6 bases). This specimen consisted of peripheral blood, obtained on day 0 of AZD1222 vaccination. This receptor was obtained from an adult in good health. CDR3 nucleotide sequence: TGTGCCAGTAGTATTCATGACAGGTTTAGCAATCAGCCCCAGCATTTT. Protein: CASSIHDRFSNQPQHF.